This record covers a single T cell receptor (beta chain). Its antigen is currently not known. Base qualities were left out, and no much larger clone turns up one base away. Library prep was done by 5' RACE. The reads were generated on an Illumina HiSeq 2500. A second PCR of about 7 to 12 cycles was performed with a sample-barcoded 5' primer and a J-beta primer mix. Each TCR beta cDNA molecule received a unique molecular identifier from a template-switch 5' adaptor carrying 12 random nucleotides. At least 2.5 million CDR3-containing paired-end reads were obtained from each sample. First-strand cDNA synthesis was performed from all RNA using the Mint cDNA synthesis kit, with priming by a TRBC-specific oligonucleotide. All cDNA was treated with uracil-DNA glycosylase and then went through a first 18-cycle PCR with the universal primers M1SS and BC2_uni_R. Turning to the authors' computational methods: For normalization, 1 million high-quality reads were randomly selected from each sample, with every read carrying a distinct molecular identifier. Reads with shared molecular identifiers were discarded instead of being binned into consensus sequences. MiTCR, run with a Q25 quality threshold and the strictest error-elimination algorithm, handled CDR3 identification, clonotype clustering and error correction. Lower-bound total TCR beta diversity was estimated with a nonparametric unseen species model using Euler transformation. Starting from the raw public reads, TCRdb applied fastp trimming at Q25, assembled clones with MiXCR and retained in-frame beta chains. Entries that share a CDR3 protein sequence are merged under the most common genes and DNA. These V and J calls originate from TCRdb's pipeline instead of the authors' own analysis. The sample yields some 800,000 distinct CDR3 sequences; 40% to 50% were counted once. The ten largest clones take up roughly a fifth of the sample.

The sample is drawn from a study of blood T cells in healthy people across ages (dated by TCRdb to about 2015). Regarding the complete study: Template switching captured roughly one uniquely barcoded TCR beta cDNA molecule per two T cells in model experiments. The study measured age-related changes in TCR beta repertoire diversity using deep sequencing normalized with unique cDNA molecular identifiers. The donors were divided into four age groups: young (average around 17 years), middle-aged (approximately 42), aged (about 60) and long-lived (approximately 74). To avoid experimental bias, donors of different ages were randomly spread across the sequencing lanes. The study analyzed two additional independent replicas of 1 million unique cDNA reads from the same blood draw for two donors, one aged 18 to 29 and one aged 80 or older.

What the research found in general, with its limitations: Estimates of total diversity from one million sequenced T cells were regarded as lower bounds and underestimates. A strong correlation was found between observed TCR beta diversity and the percentage of naive T cells measured by flow cytometry. Because the CMV infection status of the donors was unknown, age-related changes in expanded clonotypes may potentially have been confounded. The long-lived group showed more naive CD4+ T cells, fewer expanded clones and increased TCR diversity than the aged group, suggesting age selection. Conclusive comparison of naive and antigen-experienced compartments was prevented by the profiling of bulk unsorted PBMCs. Observed TCR beta diversity per million T cells fell roughly linearly with age, and a significant reduction was already apparent by age roughly 40.

As encoded in the germline V gene (reference sequence), CDR1 is WNHNN while CDR2 is SYGVQD. The CDR3, from cysteine to phenylalanine, totals 15 residues. The DNA shown is the 45-base CDR3, in frame from base 1. Compared with germline, V lacks 7 bases and J lacks 4 bases; bases without a gene match: 6. Donors were a few dozen systemically healthy Caucasian individuals from Russia aged 6 to 90 years. Each donor gave around 9.5 milliliters of peripheral blood, collected into EDTA-treated Vacutainer tubes. PBMCs were isolated by Ficoll-Paque density-gradient centrifugation, with at least 7 million obtained per sample. Trizol reagent was used to extract total RNA from the PBMCs, yielding at least 5 micrograms per sample. For every donor, flow cytometry on a PBMC aliquot measured the percentage of naive CD45RAhigh/CD27high T cells.

Rearrangement joined TRBV10-1 to TRBJ2-6, with 8 central nucleotides matching TRBD2. The sample consisted of blood. This clonotype originated in a man between 60 and 75 years old in good health. CDR3 protein: CASMRGAYGANVLTF. In nucleotides, the sequence is TGCGCCAGCATGCGGGGGGCGTACGGGGCCAACGTCCTGACTTTC.